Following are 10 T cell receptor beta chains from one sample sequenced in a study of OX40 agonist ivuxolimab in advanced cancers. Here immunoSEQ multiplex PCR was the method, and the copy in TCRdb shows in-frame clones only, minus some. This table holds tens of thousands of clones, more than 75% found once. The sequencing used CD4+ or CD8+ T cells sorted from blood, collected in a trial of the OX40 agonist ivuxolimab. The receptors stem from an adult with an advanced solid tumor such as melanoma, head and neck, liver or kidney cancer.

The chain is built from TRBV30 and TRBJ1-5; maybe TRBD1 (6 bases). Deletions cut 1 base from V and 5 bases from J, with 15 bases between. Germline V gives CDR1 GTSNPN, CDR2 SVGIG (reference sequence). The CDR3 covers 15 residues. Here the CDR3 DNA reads TGTGCCTGGAGTGGTAGGGCAGGGGACCATCAGCCCCAGCATTTT. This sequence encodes CAWSGRAGDHQPQHF. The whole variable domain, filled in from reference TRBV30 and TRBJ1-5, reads SQTIHQWPATLVQPVGSPLSLECTVEGTSNPNLYWYRQAAGRGLQLLFYSVGIGQISSEVPQNLSASRPQDRQFILSSKKLLLSDSGFYLCAWSGRAGDHQPQHFGDGTRLSIL.

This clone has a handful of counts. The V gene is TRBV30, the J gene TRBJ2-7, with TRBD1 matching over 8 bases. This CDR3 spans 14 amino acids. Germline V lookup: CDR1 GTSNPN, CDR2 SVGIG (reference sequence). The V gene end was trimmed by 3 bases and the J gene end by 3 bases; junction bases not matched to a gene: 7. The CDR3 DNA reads TGTGCCTGGAGGGAAGGACAGGGCTACTACGAGCAGTACTTC. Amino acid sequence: CAWREGQGYYEQYF.

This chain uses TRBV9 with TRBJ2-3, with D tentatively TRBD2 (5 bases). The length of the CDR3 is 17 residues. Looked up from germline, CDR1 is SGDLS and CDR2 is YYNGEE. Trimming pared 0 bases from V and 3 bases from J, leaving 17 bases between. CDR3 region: CASSVAFSARRTDTQYF. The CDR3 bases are TGTGCCAGCAGCGTAGCGTTTAGCGCCCGTAGGACAGATACGCAGTATTTT.

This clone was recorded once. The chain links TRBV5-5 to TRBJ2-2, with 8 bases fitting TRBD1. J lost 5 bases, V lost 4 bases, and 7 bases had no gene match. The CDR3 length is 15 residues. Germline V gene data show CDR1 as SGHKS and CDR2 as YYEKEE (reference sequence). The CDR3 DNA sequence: TGTGCCAGCAGCATCGCTCGACAGGGGACCGGGGAGCTGTTTTTT. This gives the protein CASSIARQGTGELFF.

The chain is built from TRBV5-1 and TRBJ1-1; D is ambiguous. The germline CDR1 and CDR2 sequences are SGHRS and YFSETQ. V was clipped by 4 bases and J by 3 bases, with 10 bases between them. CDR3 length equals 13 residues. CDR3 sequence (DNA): TGCGCCAGCAGCCAGACTCCTGACACTGAAGCTTTCTTT. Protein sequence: CASSQTPDTEAFF.

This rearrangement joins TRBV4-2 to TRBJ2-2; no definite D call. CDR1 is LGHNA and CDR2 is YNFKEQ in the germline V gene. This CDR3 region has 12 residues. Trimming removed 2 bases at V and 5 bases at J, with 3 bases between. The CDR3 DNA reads TGTGCCAGCAGCCAAAAAACCGGGGAGCTGTTTTTT. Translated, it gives CASSQKTGELFF.

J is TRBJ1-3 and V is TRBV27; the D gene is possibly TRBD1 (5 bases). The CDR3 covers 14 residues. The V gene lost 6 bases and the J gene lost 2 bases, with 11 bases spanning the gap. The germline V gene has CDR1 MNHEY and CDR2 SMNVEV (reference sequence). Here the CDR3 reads CASSRLGAGNTIYF. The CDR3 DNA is TGTGCCAGCAGCCGACTAGGGGCTGGAAACACCATATATTTT.

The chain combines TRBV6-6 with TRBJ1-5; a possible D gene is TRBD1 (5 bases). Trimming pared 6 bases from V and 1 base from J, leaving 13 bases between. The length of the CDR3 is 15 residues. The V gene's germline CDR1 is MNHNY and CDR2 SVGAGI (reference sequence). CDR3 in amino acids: CASSPGAGSNQPQHF. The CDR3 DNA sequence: TGTGCCAGCAGCCCCGGGGCGGGGAGCAATCAGCCCCAGCATTTT.

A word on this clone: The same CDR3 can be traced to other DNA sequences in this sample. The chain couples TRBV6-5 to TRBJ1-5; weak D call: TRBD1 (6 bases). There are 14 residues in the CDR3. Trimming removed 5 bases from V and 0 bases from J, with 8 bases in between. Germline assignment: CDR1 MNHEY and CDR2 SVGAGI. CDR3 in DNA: TGTGCCAGCAGTAGGGGGGATAGCAATCAGCCCCAGCATTTT. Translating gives CASSRGDSNQPQHF.

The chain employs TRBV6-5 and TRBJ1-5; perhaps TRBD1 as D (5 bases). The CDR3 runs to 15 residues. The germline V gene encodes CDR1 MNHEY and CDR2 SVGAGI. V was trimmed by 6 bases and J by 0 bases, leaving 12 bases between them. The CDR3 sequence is CASSYGGDSNQPQHF. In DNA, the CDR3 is TGTGCCAGCAGCTACGGGGGAGATAGCAATCAGCCCCAGCATTTT.